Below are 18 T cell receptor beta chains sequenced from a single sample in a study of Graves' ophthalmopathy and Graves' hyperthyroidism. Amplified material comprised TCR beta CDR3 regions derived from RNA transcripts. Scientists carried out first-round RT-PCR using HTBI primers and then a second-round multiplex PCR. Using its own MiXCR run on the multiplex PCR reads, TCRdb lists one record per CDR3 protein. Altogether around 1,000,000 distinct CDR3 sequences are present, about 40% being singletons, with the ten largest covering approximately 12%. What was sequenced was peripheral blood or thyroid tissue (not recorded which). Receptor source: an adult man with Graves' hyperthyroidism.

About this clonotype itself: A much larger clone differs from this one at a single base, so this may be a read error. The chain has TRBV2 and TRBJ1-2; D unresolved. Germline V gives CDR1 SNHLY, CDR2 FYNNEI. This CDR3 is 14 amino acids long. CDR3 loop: CASSFLAANYGCTF. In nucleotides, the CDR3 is TGTGCCAGCAGTTTCTTGGCAGCAAACTATGGCTGCACCTTC.

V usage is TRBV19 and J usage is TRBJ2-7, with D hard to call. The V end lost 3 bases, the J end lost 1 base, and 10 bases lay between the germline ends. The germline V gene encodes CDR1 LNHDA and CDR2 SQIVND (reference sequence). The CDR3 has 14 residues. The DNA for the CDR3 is TGTGCCAGTAGTATGAGTGTCAGGTCCTACGAGCAGTACTTC. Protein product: CASSMSVRSYEQYF.

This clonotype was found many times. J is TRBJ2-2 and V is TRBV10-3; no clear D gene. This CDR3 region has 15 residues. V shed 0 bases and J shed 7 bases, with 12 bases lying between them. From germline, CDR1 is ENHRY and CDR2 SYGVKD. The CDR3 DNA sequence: TGTGCCATCAGTGAGTCCCCTAGAGTGGGCGGGGAGCTGTTTTTT. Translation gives CAISESPRVGGELFF.

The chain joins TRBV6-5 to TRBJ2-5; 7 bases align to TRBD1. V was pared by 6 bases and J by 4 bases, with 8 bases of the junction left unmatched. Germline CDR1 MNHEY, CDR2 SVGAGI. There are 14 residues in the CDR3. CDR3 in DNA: TGTGCCAGCAGATCAACAGGGGCGTCAGAGACCCAGTACTTC. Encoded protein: CASRSTGASETQYF.

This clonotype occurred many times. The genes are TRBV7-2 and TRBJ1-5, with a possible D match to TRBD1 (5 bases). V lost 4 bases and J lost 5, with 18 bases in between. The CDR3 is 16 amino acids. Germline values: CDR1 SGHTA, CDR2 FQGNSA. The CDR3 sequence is CASSSSSTERDQPQHF. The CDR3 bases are TGTGCCAGCAGCTCTAGTTCGACAGAACGGGATCAGCCCCAGCATTTT.

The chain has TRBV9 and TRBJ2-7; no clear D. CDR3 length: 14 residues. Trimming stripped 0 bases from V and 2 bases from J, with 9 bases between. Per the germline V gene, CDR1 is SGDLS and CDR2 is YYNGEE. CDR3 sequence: CASSVANLPYEQYF. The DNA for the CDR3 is TGTGCCAGCAGCGTAGCGAATTTACCCTACGAGCAGTACTTC. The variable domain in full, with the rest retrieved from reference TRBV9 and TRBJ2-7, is DSGVTQTPKHLITATGQRVTLRCSPRSGDLSVYWYQQSLDQGLQFLIQYYNGEERAKGNILERFSAQQFPDLHSELNLSSLELGDSALYFCASSVANLPYEQYFGPGTRLTVT.

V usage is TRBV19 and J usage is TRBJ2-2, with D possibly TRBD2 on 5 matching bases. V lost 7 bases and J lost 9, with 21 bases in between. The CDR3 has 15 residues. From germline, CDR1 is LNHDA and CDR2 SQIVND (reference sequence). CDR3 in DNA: TGTGCCAGTAACCAGCTTGGGAGCCAGGCGTGGGAGCTGTTTTTT. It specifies CASNQLGSQAWELFF.

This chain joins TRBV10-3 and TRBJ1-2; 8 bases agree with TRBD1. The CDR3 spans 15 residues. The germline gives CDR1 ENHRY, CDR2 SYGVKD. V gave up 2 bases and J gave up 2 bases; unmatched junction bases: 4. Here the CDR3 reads CAISEPGQGNYGYTF. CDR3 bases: TGTGCCATCAGTGAGCCCGGACAGGGCAACTATGGCTACACCTTC.

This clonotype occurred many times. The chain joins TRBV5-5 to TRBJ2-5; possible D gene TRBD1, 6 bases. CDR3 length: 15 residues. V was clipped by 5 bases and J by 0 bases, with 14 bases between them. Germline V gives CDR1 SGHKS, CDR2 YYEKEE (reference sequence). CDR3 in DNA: TGTGCCAGCAGTACGGGACATGGCAACCAAGAGACCCAGTACTTC. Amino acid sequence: CASSTGHGNQETQYF.

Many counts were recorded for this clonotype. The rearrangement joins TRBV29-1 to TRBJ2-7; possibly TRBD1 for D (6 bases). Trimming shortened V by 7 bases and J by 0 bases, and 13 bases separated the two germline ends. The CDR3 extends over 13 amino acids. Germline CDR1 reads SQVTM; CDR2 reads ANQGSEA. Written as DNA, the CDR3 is TGCAGCGGCACAGGGAGCAGCTCCTACGAGCAGTACTTC. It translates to CSGTGSSSYEQYF.

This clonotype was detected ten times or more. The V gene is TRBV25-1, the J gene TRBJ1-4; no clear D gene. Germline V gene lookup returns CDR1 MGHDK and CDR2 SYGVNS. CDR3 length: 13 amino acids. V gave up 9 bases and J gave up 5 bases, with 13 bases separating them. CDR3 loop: CASYSPKNEKLFF. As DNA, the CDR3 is TGTGCCAGTTACAGCCCTAAAAATGAAAAACTGTTTTTT.

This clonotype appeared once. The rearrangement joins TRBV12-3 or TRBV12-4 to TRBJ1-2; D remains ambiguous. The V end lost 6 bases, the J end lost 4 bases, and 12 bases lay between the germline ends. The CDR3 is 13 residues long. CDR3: CASSSMGIYGYTF. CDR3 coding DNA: TGTGCCAGCAGCAGTATGGGAATCTATGGCTACACCTTC.

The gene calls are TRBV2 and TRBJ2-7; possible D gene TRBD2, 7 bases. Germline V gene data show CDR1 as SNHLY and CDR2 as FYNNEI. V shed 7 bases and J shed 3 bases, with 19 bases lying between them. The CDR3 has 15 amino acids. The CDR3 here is CASTPWEGGYYEQYF. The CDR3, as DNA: TGTGCCAGCACCCCATGGGAGGGGGGTTACTACGAGCAGTACTTC.

CDR3 region: CASSAETGTGSGEETQYF. CDR3 in DNA: TGTGCCAGCAGTGCGGAGACCGGGACAGGGAGTGGTGAAGAGACCCAGTACTTC. V and J are TRBV25-1 and TRBJ2-5; 9 bases are shared with TRBD1. Germline V CDR1 and CDR2: MGHDK, SYGVNS. V lost 4 bases, J lost 3 bases, and 15 bases stayed unmatched. The CDR3 consists of 18 residues.

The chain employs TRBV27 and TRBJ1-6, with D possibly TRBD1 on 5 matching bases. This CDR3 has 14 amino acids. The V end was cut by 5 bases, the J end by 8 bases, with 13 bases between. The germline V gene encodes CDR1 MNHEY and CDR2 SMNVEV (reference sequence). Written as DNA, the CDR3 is TGTGCCAGCAGTCTCTGGGGGAAAGATTCACCCCTCCACTTT. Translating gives CASSLWGKDSPLHF.

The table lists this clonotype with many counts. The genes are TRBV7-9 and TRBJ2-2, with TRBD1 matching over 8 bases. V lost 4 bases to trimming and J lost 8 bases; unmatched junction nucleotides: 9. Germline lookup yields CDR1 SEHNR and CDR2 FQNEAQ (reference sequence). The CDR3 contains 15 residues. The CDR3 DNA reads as TGTGCCAGCAGCTCCCGACAGGGGTCAGGGGGGGAGCTGTTTTTT. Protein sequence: CASSSRQGSGGELFF.

The CDR3 sequence: CASSYSRATEQYF. The CDR3, as DNA: TGTGCCAGCAGTTACTCGAGAGCAACCGAGCAGTACTTC. This chain connects TRBV7-9 to TRBJ2-7, with D uncertain. V was trimmed by 6 bases and J by 6 bases, leaving 15 bases between them. The germline CDR1 and CDR2 sequences are SEHNR and FQNEAQ (reference sequence). The CDR3 is 13 amino acids.

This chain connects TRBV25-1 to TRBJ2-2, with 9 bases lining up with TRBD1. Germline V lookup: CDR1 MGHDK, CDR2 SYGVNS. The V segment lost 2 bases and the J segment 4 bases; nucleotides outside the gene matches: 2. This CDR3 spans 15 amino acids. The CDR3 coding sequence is TGTGCCAGCAGTGAAGAACAGGGGGCCACCGGGGAGCTGTTTTTT. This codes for CASSEEQGATGELFF.